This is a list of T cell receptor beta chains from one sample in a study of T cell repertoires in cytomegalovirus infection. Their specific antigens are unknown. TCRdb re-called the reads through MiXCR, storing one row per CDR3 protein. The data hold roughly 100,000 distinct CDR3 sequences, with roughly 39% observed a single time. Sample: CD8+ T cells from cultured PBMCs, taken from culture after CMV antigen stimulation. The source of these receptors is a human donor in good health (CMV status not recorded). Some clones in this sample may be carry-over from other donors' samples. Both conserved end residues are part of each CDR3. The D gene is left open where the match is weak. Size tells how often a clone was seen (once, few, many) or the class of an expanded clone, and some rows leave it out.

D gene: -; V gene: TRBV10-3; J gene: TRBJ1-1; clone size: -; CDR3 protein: CAIRGTVNTEAFF; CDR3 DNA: TGTGCCATCAGGGGGACGGTGAACACTGAAGCTTTCTTT
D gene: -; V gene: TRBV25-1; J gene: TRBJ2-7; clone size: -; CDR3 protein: CASSESPGWEQYF; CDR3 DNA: TGTGCCAGCAGTGAATCCCCAGGATGGGAGCAGTACTTC
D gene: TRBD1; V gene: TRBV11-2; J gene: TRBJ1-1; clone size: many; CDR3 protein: CASSRGAMNTEAFF; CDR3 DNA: TGTGCCAGCTCCAGGGGGGCGATGAACACTGAAGCTTTCTTT
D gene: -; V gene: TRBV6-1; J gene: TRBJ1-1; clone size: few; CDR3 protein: CASSQDRRQGDLDTEAFF; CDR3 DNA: TGTGCCAGCAGTCAAGACAGGAGGCAGGGTGACCTAGACACTGAAGCTTTCTTT
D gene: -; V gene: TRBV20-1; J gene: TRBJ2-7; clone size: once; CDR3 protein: CSARGAWDNDYEQYF; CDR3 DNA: TGCAGTGCTAGAGGGGCCTGGGACAACGACTACGAGCAGTACTTC
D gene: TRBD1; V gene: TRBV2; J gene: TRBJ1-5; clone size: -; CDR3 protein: CASSSPDRNFSNQPQHF; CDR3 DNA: TGTGCCAGCAGTTCCCCGGACAGGAACTTTAGCAATCAGCCCCAGCATTTT
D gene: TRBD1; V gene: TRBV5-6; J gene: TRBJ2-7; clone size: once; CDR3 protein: CASSKDRGLSYEQYF; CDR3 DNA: TGTGCCAGCAGCAAAGACAGGGGCCTCTCCTACGAGCAGTACTTC
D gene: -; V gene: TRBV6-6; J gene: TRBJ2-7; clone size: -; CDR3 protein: CASSSGNYEQYF; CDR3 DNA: TGTGCCAGCAGTTCCGGAAATTACGAGCAGTACTTC
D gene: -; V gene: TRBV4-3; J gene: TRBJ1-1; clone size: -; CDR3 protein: CASSQEPGGTEAFF; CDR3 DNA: TGCGCCAGCAGCCAAGAACCCGGGGGCACTGAAGCTTTCTTT
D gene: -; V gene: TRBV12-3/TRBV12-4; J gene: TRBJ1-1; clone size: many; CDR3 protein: CASSLGGLNTEAFF; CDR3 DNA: TGTGCCAGCAGTTTGGGCGGATTGAACACTGAAGCTTTCTTT
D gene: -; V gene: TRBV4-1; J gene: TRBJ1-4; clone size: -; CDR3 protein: CASSQDLGLSEKLFF; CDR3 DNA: TGCGCCAGCAGCCAAGACCTGGGTTTGAGTGAAAAACTGTTTTTT
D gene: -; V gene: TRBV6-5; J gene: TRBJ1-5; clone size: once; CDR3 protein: CASRSGSSQPQHF; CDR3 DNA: TGTGCCAGCAGATCAGGCTCTTCACAGCCCCAGCATTTT
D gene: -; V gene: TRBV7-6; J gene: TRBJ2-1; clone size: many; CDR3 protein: CASGLAASYNEQFF; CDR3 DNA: TGTGCCAGCGGCCTGGCCGCCTCCTACAATGAGCAGTTCTTC
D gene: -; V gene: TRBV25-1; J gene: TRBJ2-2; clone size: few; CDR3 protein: CASSRSGGASGELFF; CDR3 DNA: TGTGCCAGCAGTCGGTCTGGCGGGGCGAGCGGGGAGCTGTTTTTT
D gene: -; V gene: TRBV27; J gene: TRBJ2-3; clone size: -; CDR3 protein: CASSLLSRGTDTQYF; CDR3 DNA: TGTGCCAGCAGTTTGCTGTCGCGGGGCACAGATACGCAGTATTTT
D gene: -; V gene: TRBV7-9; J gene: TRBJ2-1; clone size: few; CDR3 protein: CASGGGEQFF; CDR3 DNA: TGTGCCAGCGGGGGCGGCGAGCAGTTCTTC
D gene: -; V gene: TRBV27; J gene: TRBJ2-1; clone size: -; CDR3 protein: CASSLGSGEQFF; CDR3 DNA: TGTGCCAGCAGTTTAGGCTCCGGGGAGCAGTTCTTC
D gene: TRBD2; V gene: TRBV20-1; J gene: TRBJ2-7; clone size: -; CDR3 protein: CSARLAGGPVEQYF; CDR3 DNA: TGCAGTGCTAGACTAGCGGGGGGGCCGGTCGAGCAGTACTTC
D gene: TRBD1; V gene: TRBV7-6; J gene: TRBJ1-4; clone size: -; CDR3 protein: CASSPGTEEKLFF; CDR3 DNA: TGTGCCAGCAGCCCCGGGACAGAGGAAAAACTGTTTTTT
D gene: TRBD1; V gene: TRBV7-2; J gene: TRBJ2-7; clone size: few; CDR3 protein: CASSLETGAYEQYF; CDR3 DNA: TGTGCCAGCAGCTTAGAGACAGGGGCCTACGAGCAGTACTTC
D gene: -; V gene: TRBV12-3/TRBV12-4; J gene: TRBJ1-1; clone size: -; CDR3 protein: CASSSSDGDEAFF; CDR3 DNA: TGTGCCAGCAGTTCCTCCGACGGAGACGAAGCTTTCTTT
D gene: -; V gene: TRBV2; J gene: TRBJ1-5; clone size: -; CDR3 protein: CASSGDGFSNQPQHF; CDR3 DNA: TGTGCCAGCAGCGGCGACGGTTTTAGCAATCAGCCCCAGCATTTT
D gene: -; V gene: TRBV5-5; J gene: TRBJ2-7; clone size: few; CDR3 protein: CASSLEAGGYYEQYF; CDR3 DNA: TGTGCCAGCAGCTTGGAGGCTGGGGGCTATTACGAGCAGTACTTC
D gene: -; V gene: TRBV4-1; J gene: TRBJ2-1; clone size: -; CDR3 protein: CASSQGEGDEQFF; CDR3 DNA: TGCGCCAGCAGCCAAGGTGAGGGGGATGAGCAGTTCTTC
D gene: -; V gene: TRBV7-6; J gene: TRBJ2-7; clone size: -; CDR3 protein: CASSLVAYEQYF; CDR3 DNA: TGTGCCAGCAGCTTAGTAGCCTACGAGCAGTACTTC
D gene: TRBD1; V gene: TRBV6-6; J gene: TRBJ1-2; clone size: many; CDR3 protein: CASSLDRQGNYGYTF; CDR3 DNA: TGTGCCAGCAGTTTGGACAGACAGGGGAACTATGGCTACACCTTC
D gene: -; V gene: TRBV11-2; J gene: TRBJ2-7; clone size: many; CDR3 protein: CASSLGFGTREQYF; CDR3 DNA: TGTGCCAGCAGCTTGGGTTTCGGGACCCGCGAGCAGTACTTC
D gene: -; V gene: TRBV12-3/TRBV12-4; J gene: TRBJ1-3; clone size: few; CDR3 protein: CASSSGKPGNTIYF; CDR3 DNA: TGTGCCAGCAGTTCCGGGAAGCCAGGAAACACCATATATTTT
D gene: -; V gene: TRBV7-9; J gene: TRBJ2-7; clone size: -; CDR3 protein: CASSLAKYEQYF; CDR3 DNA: TGTGCCAGCAGCTTAGCGAAGTACGAGCAGTACTTC
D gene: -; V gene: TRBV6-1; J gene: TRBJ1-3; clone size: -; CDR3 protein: CASKSWGSGNTIYF; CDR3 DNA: TGTGCCAGCAAAAGTTGGGGTTCCGGAAACACCATATATTTT
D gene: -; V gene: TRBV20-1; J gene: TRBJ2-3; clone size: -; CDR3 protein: CSARDDGLFGTDTQYF; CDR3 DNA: TGCAGTGCTAGAGATGACGGACTCTTCGGCACAGATACGCAGTATTTT
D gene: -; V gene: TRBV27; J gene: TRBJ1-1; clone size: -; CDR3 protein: CASSFQGNHTEAFF; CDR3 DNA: TGTGCCAGCAGTTTTCAGGGGAACCACACTGAAGCTTTCTTT
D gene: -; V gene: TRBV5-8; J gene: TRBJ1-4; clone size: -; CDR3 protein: CASSLRGQSRTNEKLFF; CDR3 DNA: TGTGCCAGCAGCTTGAGGGGTCAGAGCAGAACTAATGAAAAACTGTTTTTT
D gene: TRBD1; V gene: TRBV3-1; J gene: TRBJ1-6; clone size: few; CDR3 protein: CASSRDRVFPLHF; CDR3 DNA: TGTGCCAGCAGCCGGGACAGGGTTTTCCCCCTCCACTTT
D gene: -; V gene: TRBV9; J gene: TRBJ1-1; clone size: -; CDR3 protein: CASSVGQAKDEAFF; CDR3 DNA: TGTGCCAGCAGCGTAGGACAGGCCAAAGACGAAGCTTTCTTT
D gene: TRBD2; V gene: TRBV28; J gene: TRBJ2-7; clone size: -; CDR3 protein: CASRRGVGTTRF; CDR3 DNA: TGTGCCAGCAGACGGGGGGTGGGGACCACCCGTTTC
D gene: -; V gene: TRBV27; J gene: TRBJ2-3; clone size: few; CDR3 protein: CASSLSGRTDTQYF; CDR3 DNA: TGTGCCAGCAGTTTATCGGGCAGGACAGATACGCAGTATTTT
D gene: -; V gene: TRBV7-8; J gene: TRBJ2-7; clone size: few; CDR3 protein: CASSLGHLEIGQYF; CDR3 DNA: TGTGCCAGCAGCTTAGGCCATCTAGAAATTGGGCAGTACTTC
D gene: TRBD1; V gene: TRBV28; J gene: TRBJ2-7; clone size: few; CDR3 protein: CASSEGQRLEQYF; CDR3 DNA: TGTGCCAGCAGTGAGGGACAGCGGTTGGAGCAGTACTTC
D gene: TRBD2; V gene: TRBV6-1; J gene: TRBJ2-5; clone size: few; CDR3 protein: CASFSGGIQETQYF; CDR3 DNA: TGTGCCAGCTTTAGCGGGGGGATCCAAGAGACCCAGTACTTC
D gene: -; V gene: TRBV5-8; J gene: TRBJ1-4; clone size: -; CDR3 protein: CASTPTGSYPNEKLFF; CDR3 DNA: TGTGCCAGCACCCCCACGGGATCATATCCGAATGAAAAACTGTTTTTT